This T cell receptor (beta chain) was recovered during a study of CD8 T cells in Susac syndrome. Notes on the study in general: The CD4+ T cell repertoires in Susac syndrome were not clonally expanded. The TCR sequencing and HLA analysis in the study involved a relatively small number of individuals, as the study acknowledged.

V lost 2 bases, J lost 0 bases, and 7 bases stayed unmatched. The CDR3 is 18 residues long. Germline loops: CDR1 SGHVS, CDR2 FQNEAQ. For this clonotype: The antigen remains undetermined.

Random hexamers primed reverse transcription of about 0.5 to 1 ug RNA. TCRdb reprocessed the immunoSEQ multiplex PCR reads via MiXCR and lists one record per CDR3 protein. This table has about 190,000 distinct CDR3 sequences, approximately 95% appearing once. Both CD4+ and CD8+ T cells were negatively isolated, and TEMRA cells underwent FACS enrichment. The clonotype originates from a human donor with Susac syndrome. Sequencing was done on a sample of CD4+ T cells from PBMCs. The chain carries TRBV7-8 and TRBJ2-2; TRBD2 aligns across 9 bases. CDR3 residues: CASSLLGRGGPNTGELFF. CDR3 sequence (DNA): TGTGCCAGCAGCTTACTCGGGCGGGGGGGCCCGAACACCGGGGAGCTGTTTTTT.